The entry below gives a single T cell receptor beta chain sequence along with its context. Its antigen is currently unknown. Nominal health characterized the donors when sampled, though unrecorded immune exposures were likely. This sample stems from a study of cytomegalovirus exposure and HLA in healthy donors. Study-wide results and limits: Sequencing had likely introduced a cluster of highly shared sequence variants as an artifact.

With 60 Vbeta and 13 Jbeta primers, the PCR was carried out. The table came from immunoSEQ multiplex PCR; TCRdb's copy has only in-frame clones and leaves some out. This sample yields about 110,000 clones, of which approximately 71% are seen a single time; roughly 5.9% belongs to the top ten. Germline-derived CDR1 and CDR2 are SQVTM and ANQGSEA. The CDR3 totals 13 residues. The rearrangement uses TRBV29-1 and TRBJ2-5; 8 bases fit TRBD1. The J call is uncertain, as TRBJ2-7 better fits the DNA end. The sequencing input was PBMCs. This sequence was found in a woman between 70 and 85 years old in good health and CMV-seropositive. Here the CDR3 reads CSEETGDSYEQYF. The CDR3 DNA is TGCAGCGAAGAGACAGGGGACTCCTACGAGCAGTACTTC.